This TCR beta chain was recorded in a study of blood T cell repertoires in COVID-19. Measured with immunoSEQ multiplex PCR; TCRdb has only the in-frame clones, and not every one. Of 100,000 to 150,000 clones listed, roughly 84% are singletons. In its sample, this clone was seen once. CDR1 and CDR2 (germline): MNHEY, SVGAGI. The trim removed 6 bases at V and 0 bases at J, leaving 8 bases unmatched. The CDR3 has 15 residues. Sequencing was performed on peripheral blood. The chain links TRBV6-5 to TRBJ2-7; TRBD1 aligns across 7 bases. The sequence was obtained from a man aged 55 to 69 with acute or convalescent COVID-19. CDR3 nucleotides: TGTGCCAGCAGAAAGACGAGGGACAGCTCCTACGAGCAGTACTTC. Translated: CASRKTRDSSYEQYF.